This TCR beta chain originates from a study of blood T cells in healthy people across ages. This clonotype was detected only a few times. Antigen unknown. A second about 7 to 12 cycle PCR used barcoded and J-beta primers. MiXCR, applied by TCRdb to the 5' RACE reads, yields one record per CDR3 protein. There are 980,000 or so distinct CDR3 sequences in the sample; 40% to 60% occur only once, and roughly 13% lies in the top ten. With 8 bases removed from V and 6 bases from J, the gap between germline ends came to 16 bases. This CDR3 comprises 13 residues. Whole-study findings and limits: No conclusive comparison of naive versus antigen-experienced cells was possible with unsorted PBMCs. In long-lived donors, naive CD4+ cell counts and diversity exceeded those of aged donors.

PBMCs, at least 6.5 million per sample, were isolated. The sequenced sample was blood. The source of this sequence is a man aged 25 to 40 in good health. The chain has TRBV12-3 or TRBV12-4 and TRBJ1-1, with TRBD1 as a possible D gene (5 bases). The CDR3 here is CASLVQGLAEAFF. The DNA of the CDR3 is TGTGCCAGCCTCGTTCAGGGTCTCGCTGAAGCTTTCTTT.